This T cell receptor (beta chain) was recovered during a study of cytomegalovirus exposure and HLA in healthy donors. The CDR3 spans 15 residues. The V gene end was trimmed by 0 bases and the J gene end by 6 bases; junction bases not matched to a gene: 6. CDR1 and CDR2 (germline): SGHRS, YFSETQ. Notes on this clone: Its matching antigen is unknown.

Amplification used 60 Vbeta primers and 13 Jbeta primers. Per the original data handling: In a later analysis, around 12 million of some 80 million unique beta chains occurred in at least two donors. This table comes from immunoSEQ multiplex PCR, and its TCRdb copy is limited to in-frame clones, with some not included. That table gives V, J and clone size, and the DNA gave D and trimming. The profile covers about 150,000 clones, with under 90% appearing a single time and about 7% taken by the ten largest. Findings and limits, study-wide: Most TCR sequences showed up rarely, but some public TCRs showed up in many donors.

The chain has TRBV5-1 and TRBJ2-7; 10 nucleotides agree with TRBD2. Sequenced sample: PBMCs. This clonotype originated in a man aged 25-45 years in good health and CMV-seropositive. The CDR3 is CASSLDGSGGSEQYF. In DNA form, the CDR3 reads TGCGCCAGCAGCTTGGATGGTAGCGGGGGGTCCGAGCAGTACTTC. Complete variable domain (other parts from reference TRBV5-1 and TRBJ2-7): KAGVTQTPRYLIKTRGQQVTLSCSPISGHRSVSWYQQTPGQGLQFLFEYFSETQRNKGNFPGRFSGRQFSNSRSEMNVSTLELGDSALYLCASSLDGSGGSEQYFGPGTRLTVT.